Each of the 7 T cell receptor beta chains below was sequenced from the same sample in a study of T cells after posttransplantation cyclophosphamide. Clones were sequenced by immunoSEQ multiplex PCR, and TCRdb holds only the in-frame ones, with some missing. The table lists tens of thousands of clones, around four fifths of them singletons. Cyclophosphamide on days +3 and +4 followed busulfan-fludarabine conditioning and a marrow graft. The sequencing used CD4+ T cells sorted from blood, collected approximately 1,900 days after a stem cell transplant with posttransplant cyclophosphamide. The origin of the receptors is a female patient in her 40s who received an allogeneic stem cell transplant from a related donor, was CMV-positive, and had no GVHD. Some of the T cells may derive from the graft donor.

V and J are TRBV19 and TRBJ2-1; 9 bases match TRBD2. This CDR3 contains 19 residues. Germline V gene sequence: CDR1 LNHDA, CDR2 SQIVND (reference sequence). With V trimmed by 3 bases and J by 0 bases, 12 bases remained unmatched. The CDR3 spells CASSMLRGGGAFSYNEQFF. The CDR3 DNA is TGTGCCAGTAGTATGTTGCGGGGCGGGGGGGCCTTCTCCTACAATGAGCAGTTCTTC.

This clone was picked up one time. The V and J genes are TRBV5-4 and TRBJ2-3, with 12 bases identical to TRBD2. The CDR3 covers 16 residues. Germline V gives CDR1 SGHNT, CDR2 YYREEE (reference sequence). The junction had 3 bases not matched to a gene; V was cut back by 1 base and J by 3 bases. For the CDR3, the DNA is TGTGCCAGCAGCTTGCTAGCGGGGGGGCCAACAGATACGCAGTATTTT. Its translation is CASSLLAGGPTDTQYF.

This sequence joins TRBV19 and TRBJ2-7, with TRBD1 matching over 9 bases. The germline CDR1 and CDR2 sequences are LNHDA and SQIVND (reference sequence). J lost 7 bases, V lost 5 bases, and 9 bases had no gene match. The CDR3 loop spans 14 amino acids. CDR3 residues: CASSAGTGSGEQYF. CDR3 bases: TGTGCCAGTAGTGCCGGGACAGGGAGTGGAGAGCAGTACTTC. Drawing the rest from reference TRBV19 and TRBJ2-7, the complete variable domain is DGGITQSPKYLFRKEGQNVTLSCEQNLNHDAMYWYRQDPGQGLRLIYYSQIVNDFQKGDIAEGYSVSREKKESFPLTVTSAQKNPTAFYLCASSAGTGSGEQYFGPGTRLTVT.

V and J are TRBV11-1 and TRBJ2-5; 7 positions match TRBD1. CDR3 length: 16 residues. V gave up 5 bases and J gave up 1 base; unmatched junction bases: 10. The germline V gene encodes CDR1 SGHAT and CDR2 FQDESV (reference sequence). The CDR3 spells CASSAQLYRGQETQYF. CDR3 sequence (DNA): TGTGCCAGCAGCGCTCAACTGTACAGGGGCCAAGAGACCCAGTACTTC.

This chain joins TRBV7-9 and TRBJ2-1, with TRBD1 matching 7 bases. V gave up 5 bases and J gave up 8 bases; unmatched junction bases: 9. Germline assignment: CDR1 SEHNR and CDR2 FQNEAQ (reference sequence). There are 14 residues in the CDR3. CDR3 protein: CASSVGTAPDEQFF. CDR3 nucleotide sequence: TGTGCCAGCAGCGTCGGGACAGCGCCCGATGAGCAGTTCTTC.

This clone was detected only a few times. The genes are TRBV19 and TRBJ2-7, with D perhaps matching TRBD1 (6 bases). CDR1 and CDR2 (germline): LNHDA, SQIVND (reference sequence). V was trimmed by 6 bases and J by 0 bases, leaving 9 bases between them. This CDR3 contains 13 residues. The CDR3 coding sequence is TGTGCCAGTAGGCGACAGGACTCCTACGAGCAGTACTTC. Protein: CASRRQDSYEQYF.

V usage is TRBV7-2 and J usage is TRBJ2-1, with 9 bases lining up with TRBD2. The CDR3 has 16 amino acids. Germline CDR1 reads SGHTA; CDR2 reads FQGNSA. The V gene end was trimmed by 9 bases and the J gene end by 7 bases; junction bases not matched to a gene: 16. The CDR3 protein is CASQRPSGVWGNEQFF. The CDR3 DNA reads as TGTGCCAGTCAGAGGCCTAGCGGGGTGTGGGGTAATGAGCAGTTCTTC.